A single sample gave rise to the 26 T cell receptor beta chains below, sequenced in a study of cytomegalovirus exposure and HLA in healthy donors. PCR employed 60 Vbeta and 13 Jbeta primers. TCRdb keeps only in-frame clones here, not all; method: immunoSEQ multiplex PCR. The table lists tens of thousands of clones, about 81% of them singletons. The sequenced sample was PBMCs. These receptors came from a human donor in good health.

The rearrangement uses TRBV10-3 and TRBJ1-5, with D perhaps matching TRBD1 (6 bases). The length of the CDR3 is 14 residues. V shed 5 bases and J shed 2 bases, with 10 bases lying between them. Germline-derived CDR1 and CDR2 are ENHRY and SYGVKD. The CDR3 loop is CAISRAGGNQPQHF. In nucleotides, the CDR3 is TGTGCCATCAGTAGGGCAGGGGGCAATCAGCCCCAGCATTTT.

J is TRBJ1-4 and V is TRBV6-1, with 9 bases aligning to TRBD1. This CDR3 is 14 amino acids long. J gave up 7 bases and V 3 bases, and 3 bases lay outside the gene matches. Germline values: CDR1 MNHNS, CDR2 SASEGT. CDR3 residues: CASSEGQGGEKLFF. CDR3 in DNA: TGTGCCAGCAGTGAGGGACAGGGAGGTGAAAAACTGTTTTTT.

This clone was recorded only once. J is TRBJ2-3 and V is TRBV7-8; maybe TRBD1 (7 bases). Trimming took 5 bases from V and 3 from J, leaving 15 bases between them. The CDR3 extends over 15 amino acids. The germline V gene encodes CDR1 SGHVS and CDR2 FQNEAQ. CDR3 in amino acids: CASSKQGRTTDTQYF. The CDR3 nucleotides read TGTGCCAGCAGCAAACAGGGGAGGACGACAGATACGCAGTATTTT.

This rearrangement joins TRBV10-1 to TRBJ1-2; no clear D. Germline V gives CDR1 WNHNN, CDR2 SYGVQD (reference sequence). This CDR3 spans 12 amino acids. V lost 9 bases to trimming and J lost 2 bases, with 10 bases between them. The CDR3 loop reads CASLAANYGYTF. The DNA for the CDR3 is TGCGCCAGTTTGGCGGCCAACTATGGCTACACCTTC.

J is TRBJ1-6 and V is TRBV11-2; 10 bases match TRBD1. Germline CDR1 reads SGHAT; CDR2 reads FQNNGV. The CDR3 is 16 amino acids. Germline trimming cut 3 bases from V and 10 bases from J; bases unmatched to any gene: 9. CDR3 bases: TGTGCCAGCAGCTTTAGCCCGGGACAGGGGCTCTCACCCCTCCACTTT. Translated, it gives CASSFSPGQGLSPLHF.

The rearrangement uses TRBV29-1 and TRBJ1-2; a weak D match, TRBD1 (6 bases). Germline V gene lookup returns CDR1 SQVTM and CDR2 ANQGSEA. This CDR3 spans 11 amino acids. The V end lost 7 bases, the J end lost 5 bases, and 11 bases lay between the germline ends. The CDR3 nucleotides are TGCAGCGGGTACACAGGGTATGGCTACACCTTC. This translates into CSGYTGYGYTF.

This clone was found once. The gene calls are TRBV12-2 and TRBJ2-1; TRBD1 is the table's D call, not checked against the DNA. TRBV12-2 is a documented pseudogene. This CDR3 spans 18 amino acids. In nucleotides, the CDR3 is TGTGCAAGTCGCTTAGCGGGGCCCCTGACAGGGGATTGCAATGAGCAGTTCTTC. Translating gives CASRLAGPLTGDCNEQFF.

This clone was seen only once. This rearrangement joins TRBV7-8 to TRBJ2-7; TRBD2 agrees at 14 bases. The CDR3 has 16 amino acids. Germline V gene data show CDR1 as SGHVS and CDR2 as FQNEAQ. Trimming took 3 bases from V and 3 from J; bases not matched to a gene: 4. CDR3 coding DNA: TGTGCCAGCAGCTTCGGGACTAGCGGGGGTGTCTACGAGCAGTACTTC. This sequence encodes CASSFGTSGGVYEQYF.

This clone was counted a single time. The V gene is TRBV9, the J gene TRBJ2-6; no definite D call. V was clipped by 5 bases and J by 4 bases, with 13 bases between them. The germline V gene encodes CDR1 SGDLS and CDR2 YYNGEE. The CDR3 extends over 15 amino acids. CDR3 loop: CASSFDFSGANVLTF. The CDR3 bases are TGTGCCAGCAGTTTCGACTTTTCCGGGGCCAACGTCCTGACTTTC.

The V gene is TRBV5-6, the J gene TRBJ2-2; TRBD2 might be the D (5 bases). The V gene lost 2 bases and the J gene lost 4 bases, with 9 bases spanning the gap. The length of the CDR3 is 14 residues. Germline lookup yields CDR1 SGHDT and CDR2 YYEEEE. The CDR3 spells CASSFVGSTGELFF. The DNA of the CDR3 is TGTGCCAGCAGCTTCGTGGGGAGCACCGGGGAGCTGTTTTTT.

This chain connects TRBV7-6 to TRBJ2-1; 11 bases match TRBD1. The germline V gene has CDR1 SGHVS and CDR2 FNYEAQ. The CDR3 spans 18 residues. Germline trimming cut 5 bases from V and 9 bases from J; bases unmatched to any gene: 18. CDR3 nucleotide sequence: TGTGCCAGCAGCCGGACAGGGGGCTCTGGCGGGGGGATTAGTGAGCAGTTCTTC. Its protein is CASSRTGGSGGGISEQFF.

The chain carries TRBV10-3 and TRBJ2-2; D possibly corresponds to TRBD1 (6 bases). V was clipped by 0 bases and J by 3 bases, with 14 bases between them. The CDR3 is 17 amino acids. Germline assignment: CDR1 ENHRY and CDR2 SYGVKD. The CDR3 sequence is CAISESSIAGDTGELFF. The DNA of the CDR3 is TGTGCCATCAGTGAGTCGTCGATAGCAGGGGACACCGGGGAGCTGTTTTTT.

V usage is TRBV7-2 and J usage is TRBJ1-1, with 7 bases identical to TRBD1. V lost 0 bases, J lost 5 bases, and 9 bases stayed unmatched. The CDR3 runs to 16 residues. CDR1 is SGHTA and CDR2 is FQGNSA in the germline V gene. CDR3 DNA sequence: TGTGCCAGCAGCTTAGCGCGGGAGGGGGCGCGGACTGAAGCTTTCTTT. Its translation: CASSLAREGARTEAFF.

This chain joins TRBV10-1 and TRBJ1-2; D is perhaps TRBD1 (5 bases). Germline V gene lookup returns CDR1 WNHNN and CDR2 SYGVQD (reference sequence). Trimming stripped 2 bases from V and 2 bases from J, with 9 bases between. CDR3 size: 14 residues. In DNA, the CDR3 is TGCGCCAGCAGTGAGATTGGGGCGAACTATGGCTACACCTTC. Residues: CASSEIGANYGYTF.

This clone was detected only a few times. The genes are TRBV6-6 and TRBJ1-1; 7 positions agree with TRBD1. The CDR3 sequence is 13 residues long. CDR1 and CDR2 from the germline V gene are MNHNY and SVGAGI (reference sequence). The junction had 6 bases not matched to a gene; V was cut back by 11 bases and J by 0 bases. CDR3 loop: CASSGTVNTEAFF. The CDR3 nucleotides are TGTGCCTCCTCCGGGACAGTGAACACTGAAGCTTTCTTT.

The chain recombines TRBV7-9 with TRBJ1-4; D not resolved. Trimming pared 7 bases from V and 6 bases from J, leaving 15 bases between. In germline, CDR1 is SEHNR, CDR2 FQNEAQ (reference sequence). The CDR3 is 14 residues long. CDR3 bases: TGTGCCAGCACCCCGACGGGTTTTCATGAAAAACTGTTTTTT. Its translation is CASTPTGFHEKLFF.

With regard to this clone: Mismatch with germline at one junction end may stem from a read error. This chain uses TRBV7-9 with TRBJ2-5; D perhaps matches TRBD2 (6 bases). The germline CDR1 and CDR2 sequences are SEHNR and FQNEAQ (reference sequence). The CDR3 spans 16 residues. This chain's CDR3 is CSSSLAAGVGAETQYF. CDR3 sequence (DNA): TGTTCCAGCAGCTTAGCGGCCGGTGTAGGGGCAGAGACCCAGTACTTC.

The V and J genes are TRBV19 and TRBJ2-7; TRBD1 agrees at 7 bases. V dropped 5 bases and J dropped 2; count of bases not matched to a gene: 12. The germline V gene encodes CDR1 LNHDA and CDR2 SQIVND (reference sequence). The CDR3 extends over 16 amino acids. The CDR3 DNA reads TGTGCCAGTAGTTTCAGACAGGGAACAGGAACCTACGAGCAGTACTTC. Translating gives CASSFRQGTGTYEQYF.

CDR3 nucleotides: TGTGCCAGCAGCCGGCCACAAAGAACTGGTTTGTCGGGTGGGACAGGGTTGAACGAGCAGTACTTC. It specifies CASSRPQRTGLSGGTGLNEQYF. The chain is built from TRBV21-1 and TRBJ2-7; no check of the table's D call, TRBD1, against the DNA was made. TRBV21-1 is tagged as a pseudogene. The CDR3 extends over 22 amino acids.

The chain joins TRBV10-2 to TRBJ2-7, with a possible D match to TRBD1 (5 bases). Trimming cost V 2 bases and J 3 bases, with 8 bases left between them. Per germline, CDR1 WSHSY and CDR2 SAAADI. The CDR3 runs 13 residues. The CDR3 protein is CASSEAQVYEQYF. CDR3 DNA: TGCGCCAGCAGTGAGGCACAGGTCTACGAGCAGTACTTC.

The chain links TRBV5-4 to TRBJ1-4, with 8 bases identical to TRBD1. The ends lost 5 bases at V and 5 bases at J; junction bases unmatched: 5. The CDR3 loop spans 14 amino acids. The germline V gene encodes CDR1 SGHNT and CDR2 YYREEE (reference sequence). CDR3 DNA sequence: TGTGCCAGCAGTCCGGGACAGGCAAATGAAAAACTGTTTTTT. Its protein is CASSPGQANEKLFF.

This chain joins TRBV9 and TRBJ1-3; perhaps TRBD1 as D (5 bases). CDR3 size: 16 residues. V was pared by 4 bases and J by 0 bases, with 14 bases between. Germline V lookup: CDR1 SGDLS, CDR2 YYNGEE. CDR3 sequence (DNA): TGTGCCAGCAGCCCCTGGGGGGAGAGCTCTGGAAACACCATATATTTT. Its translation: CASSPWGESSGNTIYF.

The V gene is TRBV16, the J gene TRBJ1-5; no reliable D call. The CDR3 consists of 15 residues. Germline lookup yields CDR1 KGHSY and CDR2 FQNENV. Trimming cost V 10 bases and J 0 bases, with 16 bases left between them. The CDR3 reads CATRLNYDSNQPQHF. CDR3 bases: TGTGCCACCAGACTGAACTACGATAGCAATCAGCCCCAGCATTTT.

This clone was seen more than once but under ten times. This chain joins TRBV5-6 and TRBJ2-1; 11 nucleotides align to TRBD1. This CDR3 spans 15 amino acids. The J segment lost 8 bases and the V segment lost 5 bases, leaving 9 bases of the junction unmatched. Germline-derived CDR1 and CDR2 are SGHDT and YYEEEE. CDR3 in DNA: TGTGCCAGCAGTACCAGGGACAGGGGGTTCTATGAGCAGTTCTTC. It is translated as CASSTRDRGFYEQFF.

The chain carries TRBV28 and TRBJ1-5; D gene ambiguous. V lost 3 bases, J lost 0 bases, and 9 bases lay in between. CDR3 length: 15 residues. From germline, CDR1 is MDHEN and CDR2 SYDVKM. CDR3 amino acids: CASSFRSYSNQPQHF. The CDR3 DNA reads as TGTGCCAGCAGTTTCAGGTCATATAGCAATCAGCCCCAGCATTTT.

The chain combines TRBV6-1 with TRBJ1-4; D is possibly TRBD1 (6 bases). The length of the CDR3 is 15 residues. In germline, CDR1 is MNHNS, CDR2 SASEGT. V was shortened by 2 bases and J by 0 bases, with 7 bases between the two germline ends. CDR3 sequence reads: CASSETGTTNEKLFF. The CDR3 DNA reads as TGTGCCAGCAGTGAAACAGGGACAACTAATGAAAAACTGTTTTTT.